Shown below are 10 T cell receptor beta chains from a single sample sequenced in a study of shared clonotypes between healthy human individuals. Naive CD8 cells lacked CD45RO and underwent positive selection for CCR7, leaving out terminally differentiated effector memory CD45RA+ cells. The data were produced by immunoSEQ multiplex PCR, yet TCRdb's version contains in-frame clones alone and is incomplete. The sample has 750,000 to 1,000,000 clones, around 93% seen once. Material: naive CD8+ T cells sorted from blood. The receptors derive from a man between 25 and 39 years old in good health.

This clone was seen more than once but under ten times. The V call is TRBV19, the J call TRBJ2-2; the match to TRBD2 covers 8 bases. Germline V lookup: CDR1 LNHDA, CDR2 SQIVND (reference sequence). With V trimmed by 5 bases and J by 1 base, 3 bases remained unmatched. The CDR3 has 15 amino acids. The CDR3 sequence is CASSETSGNTGELFF. The CDR3 DNA is TGTGCCAGTAGTGAAACTAGCGGGAACACCGGGGAGCTGTTTTTT. The variable domain in full, completed from reference TRBV19 and TRBJ2-2, reads DGGITQSPKYLFRKEGQNVTLSCEQNLNHDAMYWYRQDPGQGLRLIYYSQIVNDFQKGDIAEGYSVSREKKESFPLTVTSAQKNPTAFYLCASSETSGNTGELFFGEGSRLTVL.

This chain connects TRBV14 to TRBJ2-7, with D maybe TRBD2 (6 bases). V was clipped by 5 bases and J by 3 bases, with 17 bases between them. Germline V lookup: CDR1 SGHDN, CDR2 FVKESK. The CDR3 has 15 amino acids. In DNA form, the CDR3 reads TGTGCCAGCAGCGTCGACCAGCGCGGGATCTACGAGCAGTACTTC. This encodes CASSVDQRGIYEQYF.

V is TRBV19 and J is TRBJ1-1; D perhaps matches TRBD1 (6 bases). This CDR3 has 14 residues. CDR1 is LNHDA, CDR2 SQIVND, per germline (reference sequence). The V end was cut by 5 bases, the J end by 4 bases, with 14 bases between. The CDR3 here is CASSFLGQSTEAFF. The CDR3 coding sequence is TGTGCCAGTAGTTTCCTTGGACAGAGCACTGAAGCTTTCTTT.

This sequence joins TRBV18 and TRBJ2-3, with TRBD1 matching over 8 bases. The length of the CDR3 is 19 residues. The V gene's germline CDR1 is KGHSH and CDR2 LQKENI. V was clipped by 7 bases and J by 6 bases; unmatched bases: 24. CDR3 DNA: TGTGCCAGCTGCATAAACGATTTGGACAGGGTTTTTTCTACGGATACGCAGTATTTT. Amino acids: CASCINDLDRVFSTDTQYF.

This clone was recorded only once. This chain links TRBV30 with TRBJ1-2; D may be TRBD1 (6 bases). Germline V lookup: CDR1 GTSNPN, CDR2 SVGIG (reference sequence). This CDR3 is 14 amino acids long. With 0 bases removed from V and 8 bases from J, the gap between germline ends came to 16 bases. Here the CDR3 reads CAWSVGQGLEGYTF. DNA for the CDR3: TGTGCCTGGAGTGTAGGGCAGGGGCTAGAGGGCTACACCTTC.

The V call is TRBV19, the J call TRBJ1-2; D possibly corresponds to TRBD1 (5 bases). V lost 8 bases and J 8 bases, leaving 15 bases between the germline ends. The germline V gene encodes CDR1 LNHDA and CDR2 SQIVND (reference sequence). The CDR3 is made up of 12 amino acids. The CDR3 reads CASLGLLPGYTF. CDR3 bases: TGTGCCAGTCTGGGACTTCTCCCCGGCTACACCTTC.

The chain links TRBV9 to TRBJ2-1, with TRBD2 identical over 8 bases. This CDR3 is 15 amino acids long. J gave up 2 bases and V 6 bases, and 7 bases lay outside the gene matches. Germline V gives CDR1 SGDLS, CDR2 YYNGEE. CDR3 in DNA: TGTGCCAGCACTAGAGCGGGGGCCCCCTACAATGAGCAGTTCTTC. This codes for CASTRAGAPYNEQFF.

This chain connects TRBV15 to TRBJ2-7; D gene uncertain. CDR3 length equals 13 residues. Germline V gives CDR1 LNHNV, CDR2 YYDKDF (reference sequence). V lost 5 bases and J lost 3, with 11 bases in between. The CDR3 protein is CATSQTGVYEQYF. The CDR3 DNA reads as TGTGCCACCAGCCAAACTGGGGTCTACGAGCAGTACTTC.

This clone came up once. This sample also contains other DNA sequences that code for the same CDR3. The J gene is TRBJ2-1, the V gene TRBV10-3; the D is unclear. Germline CDR1 and CDR2: ENHRY and SYGVKD. The length of the CDR3 is 12 residues. Trimming took off 2 bases at V and 5 bases at J, with 4 bases between the two ends. The DNA for the CDR3 is TGTGCCATCAGTGAGGTTGACAATGAGCAGTTCTTC. This encodes CAISEVDNEQFF.

As concerns this clone: Additional DNA sequences in this sample encode the identical CDR3. The rearrangement joins TRBV27 to TRBJ2-7, with D possibly being TRBD1 or TRBD2 (5 bases each). V was shortened by 3 bases and J by 2 bases, with 11 bases between the two germline ends. Germline V gene lookup returns CDR1 MNHEY and CDR2 SMNVEV (reference sequence). This CDR3 is built from 14 residues. The CDR3 spells CASSLRGEAYEQYF. CDR3 bases: TGTGCCAGCAGTTTGAGGGGAGAGGCCTACGAGCAGTACTTC.